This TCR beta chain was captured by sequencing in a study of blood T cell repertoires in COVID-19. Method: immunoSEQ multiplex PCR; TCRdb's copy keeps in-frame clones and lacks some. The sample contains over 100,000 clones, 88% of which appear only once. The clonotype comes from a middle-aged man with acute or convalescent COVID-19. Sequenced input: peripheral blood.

This CDR3 is CASSFSRGQGYTF. The CDR3 nucleotides read TGTGCCAGCAGCTTTTCCAGGGGGCAAGGCTACACCTTC. The chain joins TRBV7-9 to TRBJ1-2; 8 bases agree with TRBD1. The CDR3 runs 13 residues. Germline lookup yields CDR1 SEHNR and CDR2 FQNEAQ (reference sequence). Trimming removed 3 bases from V and 8 bases from J; junction bases left unmatched: 5. Supplemented by reference TRBV7-9 and TRBJ1-2, the full variable domain reads DTGVSQNPRHKITKRGQNVTFRCDPISEHNRLYWYRQTLGQGPEFLTYFQNEAQLEKSRLLSDRFSAERPKGSFSTLEIQRTEQGDSAMYLCASSFSRGQGYTFGSGTRLTVV.